This T cell receptor beta chain was sequenced in a study of T cell repertoires in cytomegalovirus infection. In its sample, this clonotype was seen a few times. Its target is unknown. The length of the CDR3 is 18 residues. From germline, CDR1 is SGHTA and CDR2 FQGNSA. V was shortened by 5 bases and J by 0 bases, with 17 bases between the two germline ends. TCRdb processed the reads anew with MiXCR; each CDR3 protein has one entry. This table holds roughly 49,000 distinct CDR3 sequences, 20% to 25% found once. Here the sequenced sample was CD8+ T cells from cultured PBMCs, taken from culture after CMV antigen stimulation. V is TRBV7-2 and J is TRBJ2-6; D is possibly TRBD2 (5 bases). The sequence derives from a human donor in good health (CMV status not recorded). Some clones in this sample may be carry-over from other donors' samples. The CDR3 reads CASSIGSPGFSGANVLTF. In nucleotides, the CDR3 is TGTGCCAGCAGCATAGGGAGCCCGGGCTTCTCTGGGGCCAACGTCCTGACTTTC.